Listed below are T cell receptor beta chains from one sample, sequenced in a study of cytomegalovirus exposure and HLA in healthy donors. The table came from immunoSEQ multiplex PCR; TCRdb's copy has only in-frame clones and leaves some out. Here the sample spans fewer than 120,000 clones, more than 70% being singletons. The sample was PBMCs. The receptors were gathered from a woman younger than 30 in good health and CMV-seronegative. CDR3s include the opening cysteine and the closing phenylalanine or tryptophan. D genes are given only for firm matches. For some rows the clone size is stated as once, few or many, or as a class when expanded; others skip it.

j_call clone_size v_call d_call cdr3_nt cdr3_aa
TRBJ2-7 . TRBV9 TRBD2 TGTGCCAGCAGCGCCGACCGGACTAGCGGGTCCTACGAGCAGTACTTC CASSADRTSGSYEQYF
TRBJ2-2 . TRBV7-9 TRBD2 TGTGCCAGCAGGCGGACTAGCGACACCGGGGAGCTGTTTTTT CASRRTSDTGELFF
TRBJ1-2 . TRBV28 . TGTGCCAGCAGTTTTAGATTCTATGGCTACACCTTC CASSFRFYGYTF
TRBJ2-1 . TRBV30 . TGTGCCTGGAGTGCAACCCTTGCGGGGGCCAACAATGAGCAGTTCTTC CAWSATLAGANNEQFF
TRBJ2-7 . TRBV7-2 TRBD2 TGTGCCAGCAGCCCGACTAGCGGGGTGTACGAGCAGTACTTC CASSPTSGVYEQYF
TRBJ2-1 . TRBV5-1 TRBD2 TGCGCCAGCAGCTTAGCCCCGGGGACTAGCGGCAATGAGCAGTTCTTC CASSLAPGTSGNEQFF
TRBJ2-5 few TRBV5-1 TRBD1 TGCGCCAGCAGCTTGCTAGGACAGGGGGCTTTAGAGACCCAGTACTTC CASSLLGQGALETQYF
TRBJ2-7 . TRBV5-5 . TGTGCCAGCAGCACCGGGAGCCTTTACGAGCAGTACTTC CASSTGSLYEQYF
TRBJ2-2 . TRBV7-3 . TGTGCCAGCAGCTTAGAACTTTACACCGGGGAGCTGTTTTTT CASSLELYTGELFF
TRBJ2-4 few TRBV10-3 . TGTGCCATCAGTGAGCACAGCGGACGAACCCACCTAGCCAAAAACATTCAGTACTTC CAISEHSGRTHLAKNIQYF
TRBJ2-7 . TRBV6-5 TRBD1 TGTGCCAGCAGCACGACAGGGACGACCTACGAGCAGTACTTC CASSTTGTTYEQYF
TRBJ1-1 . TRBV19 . TGTGCCAGTAGTAGGCGGGGAACCATGAACACTGAAGCTTTCTTT CASSRRGTMNTEAFF
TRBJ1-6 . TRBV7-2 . TGTGCCAGCATCCTATTGACGGGAATGAATTCACCCCTCCACTTT CASILLTGMNSPLHF
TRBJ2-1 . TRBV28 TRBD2 TGTGCCAGCAGGGCTAGCGGGGTCTCCTACAATGAGCAGTTCTTC CASRASGVSYNEQFF
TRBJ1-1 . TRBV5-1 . TGCGCCAGTCGGGAGGGCACCGTGAACACTGAAGCTTTCTTT CASREGTVNTEAFF
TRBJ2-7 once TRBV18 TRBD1 TGTGCCAGCTCACGGGACAGGGAGGACGAGCAGTACTTC CASSRDREDEQYF
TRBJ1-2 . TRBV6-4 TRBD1 TGTGCCAGCATCCTCAGGACAGGGGACAACTATGGCTACACCTTC CASILRTGDNYGYTF
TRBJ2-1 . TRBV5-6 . TGTGCCAGCAGCTTGGGGTGGGTGGGCGGAGGGAATGAGCAGTTCTTC CASSLGWVGGGNEQFF
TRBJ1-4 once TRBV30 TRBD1 TGTGCCTGGAGTACCGGGACAGGGATTAATGAAAAACTGTTTTTT CAWSTGTGINEKLFF